These 19 T cell receptor beta chains originate from one sample sequenced in a study of cytomegalovirus exposure and HLA in healthy donors. Profiling relied on immunoSEQ multiplex PCR, and the TCRdb table lists in-frame clones only, not all of them. The table records over 200,000 clones, about 90% of them present only once. The sequenced material came from PBMCs. These receptors originate from a young woman in good health and CMV-seronegative.

This clone has just a few counts. The rearrangement joins TRBV28 to TRBJ1-2, with D perhaps matching TRBD1 (5 bases). CDR1 and CDR2 (germline): MDHEN, SYDVKM. The CDR3 contains 13 residues. The V gene lost 6 bases and the J gene lost 4 bases, with 12 bases spanning the gap. CDR3 bases: TGTGCCAGCAGAACCCAGGGTGTCTATGGCTACACCTTC. This translates into CASRTQGVYGYTF.

This chain joins TRBV6-1 and TRBJ1-1; a possible D gene is TRBD1 (6 bases). The V and J ends lost 8 bases and 0 bases respectively, with 10 bases between them. The CDR3 loop spans 13 amino acids. Per the germline V gene, CDR1 is MNHNS and CDR2 is SASEGT. In DNA, the CDR3 is TGTGCCAGCTGGGGACATATGAACACTGAAGCTTTCTTT. Amino acid sequence: CASWGHMNTEAFF.

The chain recombines TRBV11-2 with TRBJ1-2; D gene ambiguous. This CDR3 spans 15 amino acids. Per the germline V gene, CDR1 is SGHAT and CDR2 is FQNNGV. V lost 5 bases to trimming and J lost 6 bases, with 19 bases between them. The CDR3 sequence: CASSTYDGSRNGYTF. CDR3 DNA sequence: TGTGCCAGCAGCACCTACGACGGGAGCCGGAATGGCTACACCTTC.

The CDR3, as DNA: TGTGCCAGCAGCGTTGCCCTTGGACAGTACTACGAGCAGTACTTC. Translation: CASSVALGQYYEQYF. The V call is TRBV9, the J call TRBJ2-7; perhaps TRBD1 as D (6 bases). Germline CDR1 reads SGDLS; CDR2 reads YYNGEE. V lost 2 bases and J 3 bases, leaving 15 bases between the germline ends. The CDR3 is made up of 15 amino acids.

The chain joins TRBV27 to TRBJ2-7, with 7 bases lining up with TRBD2. The CDR3 length is 14 residues. Germline V gives CDR1 MNHEY, CDR2 SMNVEV (reference sequence). With V trimmed by 2 bases and J by 3 bases, 4 bases remained unmatched. The CDR3 here is CASSLLAEGYEQYF. The CDR3 nucleotides are TGTGCCAGCAGTTTACTAGCGGAAGGCTACGAGCAGTACTTC.

This chain uses TRBV11-3 with TRBJ2-1; TRBD2 matches at 7 bases. The CDR3 is made up of 13 amino acids. J gave up 4 bases and V 5 bases, and 2 bases lay outside the gene matches. The V gene's germline CDR1 is SGHNT and CDR2 YENEEA. The CDR3 loop is CASSPGGYNEQFF. For the CDR3, the DNA is TGTGCCAGCAGCCCCGGGGGGTACAATGAGCAGTTCTTC. Full variable domain (outside the CDR3, taken from reference TRBV11-3 and TRBJ2-1): EAGVVQSPRYKIIEKKQPVAFWCNPISGHNTLYWYLQNLGQGPELLIRYENEEAVDDSQLPKDRFSAERLKGVDSTLKIQPAELGDSAVYLCASSPGGYNEQFFGPGTRLTVL.

In DNA, the CDR3 is TGTGCCTGGGACCCAATAGAGGCCGGGGAGCTGTTTTTT. This translates into CAWDPIEAGELFF. The gene calls are TRBV30 and TRBJ2-2, with no clear D. The CDR3 has 13 residues. V shed 5 bases and J shed 6 bases, with 13 bases lying between them. Germline V gene data show CDR1 as GTSNPN and CDR2 as SVGIG (reference sequence).

The chain is built from TRBV11-3 and TRBJ2-1, with 7 positions matching TRBD1. The CDR3 contains 14 residues. J lost 1 base, V lost 3 bases, and 0 bases had no gene match. Germline V gene sequence: CDR1 SGHNT, CDR2 YENEEA. CDR3 sequence (DNA): TGTGCCAGCAGCTTGGACAGGTCCTACAATGAGCAGTTCTTC. Amino acids: CASSLDRSYNEQFF.

This clone showed up just once. The chain carries TRBV27 and TRBJ1-5; maybe TRBD1 (5 bases). CDR3 length: 14 residues. Germline-derived CDR1 and CDR2 are MNHEY and SMNVEV (reference sequence). V lost 2 bases, J lost 2 bases, and 7 bases lay in between. CDR3 residues: CASSLLGRNQPQHF. CDR3 nucleotides: TGTGCCAGCAGTTTACTGGGGCGCAATCAGCCCCAGCATTTT.

This chain connects TRBV28 to TRBJ2-7, with D possibly matching TRBD2 (6 bases). Germline loops: CDR1 MDHEN, CDR2 SYDVKM. The CDR3 loop spans 13 amino acids. The V end was cut by 9 bases, the J end by 0 bases, with 12 bases between. The CDR3 reads CASGGGASYEQYF. CDR3 nucleotide sequence: TGTGCCAGTGGAGGCGGGGCCTCCTACGAGCAGTACTTC. The variable domain in full, completed from reference TRBV28 and TRBJ2-7, reads DVKVTQSSRYLVKRTGEKVFLECVQDMDHENMFWYRQDPGLGLRLIYFSYDVKMKEKGDIPEGYSVSREKKERFSLILESASTNQTSMYLCASGGGASYEQYFGPGTRLTVT.

This chain uses TRBV7-2 with TRBJ2-1, with D possibly TRBD2 on 5 matching bases. This CDR3 contains 18 residues. With 5 bases removed from V and 2 bases from J, the gap between germline ends came to 22 bases. Germline V gene data show CDR1 as SGHTA and CDR2 as FQGNSA. Here the CDR3 reads CASSHALRGGNPYNEQFF. The DNA for the CDR3 is TGTGCCAGCAGCCACGCCCTCCGAGGAGGAAATCCCTACAATGAGCAGTTCTTC.

The V call is TRBV4-1, the J call TRBJ1-1, with 7 bases aligning to TRBD1. Looked up from germline, CDR1 is MGHRA and CDR2 is YSYEKL. CDR3 length: 15 amino acids. Unmatched junction bases numbered 5, after V lost 0 bases and J lost 4 bases. The CDR3 DNA is TGCGCCAGCAGCCAAGATCGAGGGACAGTCACTGAAGCTTTCTTT. It yields the protein CASSQDRGTVTEAFF.

This clone showed up just a few times. V and J are TRBV6-5 and TRBJ1-1; D is unclear. CDR3 length: 13 amino acids. Trimming shortened V by 7 bases and J by 5 bases, and 14 bases separated the two germline ends. The germline V gene encodes CDR1 MNHEY and CDR2 SVGAGI. The CDR3 nucleotides are TGTGCCAGCACTAGACCGGGCGGGACTGAAGCTTTCTTT. Translating gives CASTRPGGTEAFF.

The genes are TRBV7-8 and TRBJ1-1; weak D call: TRBD1 (6 bases). The germline V gene encodes CDR1 SGHVS and CDR2 FQNEAQ. Trimming pared 5 bases from V and 0 bases from J, leaving 13 bases between. CDR3 length equals 15 residues. The CDR3 spells CASSPRGVVNTEAFF. CDR3 in DNA: TGTGCCAGCAGCCCCAGGGGCGTGGTGAACACTGAAGCTTTCTTT.

The chain links TRBV27 to TRBJ1-5; 10 bases fit TRBD1. The CDR3 length is 15 residues. Trimming at V came to 6 bases and at J to 6 bases, leaving 8 bases not matched to a gene. Germline V CDR1 and CDR2: MNHEY, SMNVEV (reference sequence). CDR3 sequence reads: CASRSGTGATQPQHF. In DNA form, the CDR3 reads TGTGCCAGCAGATCCGGGACAGGGGCAACTCAGCCCCAGCATTTT.

The gene calls are TRBV5-5 and TRBJ2-3, with a weak D call TRBD1 (8 bases). Between the trimmed V and J ends, which lost 4 bases and 3 bases, there was a span of 15 bases. Germline V gene data show CDR1 as SGHKS and CDR2 as YYEKEE (reference sequence). This CDR3 region has 15 residues. The CDR3 DNA reads as TGTGCCAGCAGCCCACAGGGGGGGTGGACAGATACGCAGTATTTT. The encoded protein is CASSPQGGWTDTQYF.

This chain connects TRBV28 to TRBJ2-7, with D possibly being TRBD2 (6 bases). Trimming removed 3 bases at V and 1 base at J, with 25 bases between. Per the germline V gene, CDR1 is MDHEN and CDR2 is SYDVKM. The CDR3 has 19 amino acids. Here the CDR3 reads CASSFPSRSSALLSYEQYF. DNA for the CDR3: TGTGCCAGCAGTTTTCCAAGCCGGTCTAGCGCCTTATTATCCTACGAGCAGTACTTC.

The chain uses TRBV2 and TRBJ2-3; 7 bases agree with TRBD1. Germline V gives CDR1 SNHLY, CDR2 FYNNEI. There are 14 residues in the CDR3. V lost 6 bases, J lost 3 bases, and 6 bases stayed unmatched. This chain's CDR3 is CASRGDRLTDTQYF. The CDR3 DNA reads as TGTGCCAGCAGGGGGGACAGATTAACAGATACGCAGTATTTT.

This clone was counted a single time. The rearrangement uses TRBV2 and TRBJ2-7; 8 nucleotides match TRBD2. J gave up 3 bases and V 4 bases, and 5 bases lay outside the gene matches. Germline V CDR1 and CDR2: SNHLY, FYNNEI. The CDR3 is made up of 14 amino acids. CDR3: CASSVGGAGYEQYF. In DNA, the CDR3 is TGTGCCAGCAGTGTCGGGGGGGCAGGCTACGAGCAGTACTTC.